This TCR beta chain was sequenced for a study of CXCR3-negative and CXCR3-positive naive CD8 T cells. UMI labels and 5' RACE were used to prepare the TRB cDNA libraries. TCRdb reprocessed the 5' RACE reads; each CDR3 protein has one entry and no DNA is given. This table lists approximately 58,000 distinct CDR3 sequences. Germline loops: CDR1 SQVTM, CDR2 ANQGSEA. The CDR3 length is 15 residues. This rearrangement joins TRBV29-1 to TRBJ2-7; TCRdb picks TRBD1, but there is no DNA to check that call. The sequence derives from a human donor in good health. Some clones in this sample may be carry-over from other donors' samples. Sequencing was carried out using naive CXCR3- CD8+ T cells from blood. Specified subset: CD45RO-CCR7+CD27+CD95- naive CD8+ T cells lacking CXCR3 (TNR3-). CDR3 protein: CSVEVGFGPGGEQYF.